What follows is one T cell receptor beta chain and its context. Antigen: not known. The sample belongs to a study of T-cell memory formation after mild COVID-19. Germline values: CDR1 LNHDA, CDR2 SQIVND (reference sequence). Trimming took off 3 bases at V and 2 bases at J, with 18 bases between the two ends. The CDR3 is 17 amino acids. The study, taken as a whole, reports: A balance of CD4 and CD8 characterized clones contracting day 15 to 85, whereas later expanders leaned CD4+. Mainly in CM and EM were contracting CD4+ clones; CD8+ were in EMRA.

MiXCR was run by TCRdb on the 5' RACE reads, yielding one entry per CDR3 protein. The sample includes 550,000 to 650,000 distinct CDR3 sequences, roughly a sixth of them seen just once. Sequenced input: PBMCs or a T cell subset sorted from them (not recorded which). The chain couples TRBV19 to TRBJ2-3; possibly TRBD1 for D (5 bases). The source of this sequence is an adult woman who had mild COVID-19 (a few samples of this study predate the infection). Cell type and time point are not known. This CDR3 reads CASSIGTDSFLTDTQYF. The CDR3 nucleotides are TGTGCCAGTAGTATCGGAACTGACAGTTTCCTCACAGATACGCAGTATTTT.